This note documents a single T cell receptor beta chain sequence. These data are taken from a study of CD8 T cells in Susac syndrome. CDR1 is MDHEN and CDR2 is SYDVKM in the germline V gene. V shed 1 base and J 6 bases; nucleotides not matched to a gene: 4. This CDR3 spans 14 amino acids. Random hexamers were used to reverse transcribe an amount of about 0.5 to 1 ug RNA. TCRdb analysed the immunoSEQ multiplex PCR reads with MiXCR anew, one entry per CDR3 protein. This table has approximately 180,000 distinct CDR3 sequences, approximately 94% appearing once. This TCR was sampled from a human donor with multiple sclerosis. Sequenced input: CD4+ T cells from PBMCs. This chain joins TRBV28 and TRBJ1-2, with 8 bases lining up with TRBD1. Here the CDR3 DNA reads TGTGCCAGCAGTTTATTCAGGGGGCTAGATGGCTACACCTTC. Its translation is CASSLFRGLDGYTF.